This T cell receptor (beta chain) was sequenced in a study of CD8+CD57+ T cells in acquired aplastic anemia. Across the study: DNA from sorted CD4+ and CD8+ cells averaged around 3 ug. Findings and caveats of the study: Patients and controls were found to share approximately 31 CD8+ CDR3 sequences.

TCR beta VDJ combinations and CDR3 sequences were profiled from genomic DNA. TCRdb processed the reads anew with MiXCR; each CDR3 protein has one entry. The table has 200,000 or so distinct CDR3 sequences, under 55% seen once; the top ten hold approximately 9.7%. This clonotype appeared a few times. Its antigen is not identified. Deletions cut 7 bases from V and 5 bases from J, with 11 bases between. Germline CDR1 and CDR2: DFQATT and SNEGSKA (reference sequence). The CDR3 totals 11 residues. Flow cytometry had shown expanded CD8+CD57+ cells in the patients chosen for sequencing. Patients had received no therapy at the time of blood sampling.

The TCR sequence derives from a human donor with aplastic anemia. The rearrangement uses TRBV20-1 and TRBJ2-5; no reliable D call. The sequenced material came from sorted CD4+, CD8+, or CD8+CD57+ T cells (not recorded which) from PBMCs. The DNA for the CDR3 is TGCAGTGTTAGGGTTGCGGAGACCCAGTACTTC. It is translated as CSVRVAETQYF.